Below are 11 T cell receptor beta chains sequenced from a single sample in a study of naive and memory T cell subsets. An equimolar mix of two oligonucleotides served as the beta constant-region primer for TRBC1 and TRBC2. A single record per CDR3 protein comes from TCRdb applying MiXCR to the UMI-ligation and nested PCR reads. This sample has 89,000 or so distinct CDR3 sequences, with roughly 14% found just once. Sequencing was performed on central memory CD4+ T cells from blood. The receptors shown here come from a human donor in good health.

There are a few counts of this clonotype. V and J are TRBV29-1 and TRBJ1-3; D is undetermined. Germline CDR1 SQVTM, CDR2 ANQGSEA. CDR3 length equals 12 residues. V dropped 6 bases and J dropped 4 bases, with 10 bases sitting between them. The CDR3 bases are TGCAGCGTGATGCAGACAGGAAACACCATATATTTT. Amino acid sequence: CSVMQTGNTIYF.

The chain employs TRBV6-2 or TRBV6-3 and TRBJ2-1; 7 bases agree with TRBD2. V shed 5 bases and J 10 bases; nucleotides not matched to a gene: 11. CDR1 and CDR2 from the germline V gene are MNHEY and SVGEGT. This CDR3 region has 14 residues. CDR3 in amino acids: CASSTPAGRLEQFF. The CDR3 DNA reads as TGTGCCAGCAGTACCCCCGCCGGGAGGCTCGAGCAGTTCTTC.

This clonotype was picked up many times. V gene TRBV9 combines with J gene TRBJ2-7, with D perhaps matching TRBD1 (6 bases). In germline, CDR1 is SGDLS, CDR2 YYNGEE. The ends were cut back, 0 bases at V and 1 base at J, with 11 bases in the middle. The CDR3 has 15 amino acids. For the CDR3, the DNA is TGTGCCAGCAGCGTAGAGGACAGTTTTTCCTACGAGCAGTACTTC. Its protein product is CASSVEDSFSYEQYF.

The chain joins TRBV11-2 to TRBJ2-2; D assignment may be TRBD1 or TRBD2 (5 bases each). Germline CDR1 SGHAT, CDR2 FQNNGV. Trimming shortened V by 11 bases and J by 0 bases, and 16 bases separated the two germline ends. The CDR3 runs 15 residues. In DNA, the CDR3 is TGTGCCTCGGGGCTGGGCACGTCGAACACCGGGGAGCTGTTTTTT. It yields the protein CASGLGTSNTGELFF.

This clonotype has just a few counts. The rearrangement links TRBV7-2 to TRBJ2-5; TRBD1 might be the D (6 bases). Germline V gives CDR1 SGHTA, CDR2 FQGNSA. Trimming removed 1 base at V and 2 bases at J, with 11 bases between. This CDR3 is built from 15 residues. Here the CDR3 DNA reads TGTGCCAGCAGCTTAGGACAGGCTCGACAAGAGACCCAGTACTTC. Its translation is CASSLGQARQETQYF.

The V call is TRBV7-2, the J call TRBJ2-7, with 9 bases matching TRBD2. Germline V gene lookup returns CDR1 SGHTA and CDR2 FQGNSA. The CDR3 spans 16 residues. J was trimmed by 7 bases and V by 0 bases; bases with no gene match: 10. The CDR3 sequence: CASSLARRGRAGEQYF. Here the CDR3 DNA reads TGTGCCAGCAGCTTAGCTCGACGCGGGAGGGCCGGGGAGCAGTACTTC.

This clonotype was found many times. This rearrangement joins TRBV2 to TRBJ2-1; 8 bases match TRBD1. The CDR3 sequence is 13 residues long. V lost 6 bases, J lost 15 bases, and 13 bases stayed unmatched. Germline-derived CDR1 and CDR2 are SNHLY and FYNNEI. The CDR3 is CASRPRATGESFF. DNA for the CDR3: TGTGCCAGCAGACCGCGCGCGACAGGGGAGTCGTTCTTC.

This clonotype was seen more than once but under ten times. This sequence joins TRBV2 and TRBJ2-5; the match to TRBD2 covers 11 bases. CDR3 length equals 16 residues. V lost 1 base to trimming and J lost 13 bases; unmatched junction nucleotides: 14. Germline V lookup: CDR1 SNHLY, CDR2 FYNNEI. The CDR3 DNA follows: TGTGCCAGCAGTGAAGTTAAGACCGGGACTAGCGGCCGTAGGTACTTC. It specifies CASSEVKTGTSGRRYF.

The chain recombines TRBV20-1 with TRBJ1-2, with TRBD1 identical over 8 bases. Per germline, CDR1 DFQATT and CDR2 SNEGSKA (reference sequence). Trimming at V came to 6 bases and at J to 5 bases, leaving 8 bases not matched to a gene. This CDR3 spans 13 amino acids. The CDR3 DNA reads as TGCAGTGCACTCAAGGGACAGGAATATGGCTACACCTTC. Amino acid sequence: CSALKGQEYGYTF.

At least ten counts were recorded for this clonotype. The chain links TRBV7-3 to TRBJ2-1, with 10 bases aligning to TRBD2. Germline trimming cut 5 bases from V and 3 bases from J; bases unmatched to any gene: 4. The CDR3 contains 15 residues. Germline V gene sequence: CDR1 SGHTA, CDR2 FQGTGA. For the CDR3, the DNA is TGTGCCAGCAGCCCCGGGACTAGCGTCTACAATGAGCAGTTCTTC. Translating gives CASSPGTSVYNEQFF.

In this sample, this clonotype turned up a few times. CDR3 in amino acids: CSAGGGNEQYF. The DNA for the CDR3 is TGCAGTGCGGGGGGGGGTAACGAGCAGTACTTC. The chain uses TRBV20-1 and TRBJ2-7; 7 bases are a match to TRBD2. The V gene's germline CDR1 is DFQATT and CDR2 SNEGSKA (reference sequence). This CDR3 spans 11 amino acids. The V and J ends lost 6 bases and 5 bases, in that order; junction bases with no gene match: 4.